These 8 T cell receptor beta chains were all obtained from the same sample, sequenced in a study of tissue T cells after allogeneic stem cell transplantation. Regarding time point: mouse harvest day 14 after allogeneic transplant. The graft held 10^6 splenic CD5+ T cells and 10^7 T-cell-depleted bone marrow cells. The method was immunoSEQ multiplex PCR; TCRdb's version includes in-frame clones alone and lacks a portion of them. This table has under 5,500 clones, roughly 42% appearing once. Sequenced sample: gut tissue. The receptors come from a female BALB/c mouse given C57BL/6 T cells with graft-versus-host disease after an allogeneic hematopoietic cell transplant.

This clone has just a few counts. Genes and germline come from the mouse. The CDR3 loop is CASSQQAPLF. The CDR3 bases that were read are TGTGCCAGCAGTCAACAGGCTCCGCTT. This sequence joins TRBV13-1 and TRBJ1-5; D remains ambiguous. Sequencing ends 1 residue short of the CDR3 end; the germline J gene provides the rest. Between the trimmed V and J ends, which lost 4 bases and 7 bases, there was a span of 3 bases. Per the germline V gene, CDR1 is NSHNY and CDR2 is SYGAGN. This CDR3 has 10 amino acids.

By proportion, this clone is medium-sized. Mouse germline and gene names are used. The DNA ends 1 residue before the CDR3 does, and the rest of the CDR3 is filled in from the germline J gene. The rearrangement joins TRBV5 to TRBJ1-4; tentative D call: TRBD1 (6 bases). V lost 0 bases to trimming and J lost 5 bases, with 10 bases between them. Germline CDR1 is LGHNA and CDR2 is YNLKQL (reference sequence). CDR3 length equals 15 residues. The CDR3 bases that were read are TGTGCCAGCAGCCAAGACTCACAGGGAAACGAAAGATTATTT. Protein: CASSQDSQGNERLF. The whole CDR3 sequence reads CASSQDSQGNERLFF.

In regard to this clone: Gene names are the mouse ones. The missing CDR3 end, 1 residue past where the read stops, is filled in from the germline J gene. The chain uses TRBV26 and TRBJ2-5; the match to TRBD1 covers 10 bases. The CDR3 has 16 amino acids. V was pared by 4 bases and J by 1 base, with 5 bases of the junction left unmatched. Germline CDR1 is KGHPV and CDR2 is FQNQEV (reference sequence). The CDR3: CASSPLGTGDQDTQYF. The sequenced part of the CDR3 DNA is TGTGCCAGCAGTCCCCTCGGGACAGGGGACCAAGACACCCAGTAC.

Turning to this clone: The genes and germline here are from mouse. The read gets to within 1 residue of the CDR3 end, and the germline J gene fills in the rest. This rearrangement joins TRBV13-1 to TRBJ1-6, with D possibly being TRBD1 (5 bases). TRBJ1-6 falls under the ORF class, with uncertain function. The V gene lost 5 bases and the J gene lost 8 bases, with 8 bases spanning the gap. The CDR3 sequence is 12 residues long. Germline CDR1 and CDR2: NSHNY and SYGAGN. The CDR3: CASRVRDSPLYF. Partial CDR3 DNA: TGTGCCAGCAGGGTCAGGGATTCGCCCCTCTAC.

As to this clone: Genes here carry mouse names. The read terminates 1 residue ahead of where the CDR3 ends, so the germline J gene completes it. This chain connects TRBV15 to TRBJ2-3, with 8 positions matching TRBD1. The germline V gene has CDR1 SGHND and CDR2 FRSKSL. J gave up 0 bases and V 1 base, and 3 bases lay outside the gene matches. The CDR3 extends over 16 amino acids. This CDR3 is CASSLGRGRSAETLYF. CDR3 DNA, as far as it was read: TGTGCCAGCAGTTTAGGCAGGGGGCGCAGTGCAGAAACGCTGTAT.

Of note for this clone: Genes here carry mouse names. Sequencing ends 1 residue short of the CDR3 end; the germline J gene provides the rest. The chain couples TRBV19 to TRBJ1-3; TRBD1 is a possible D gene (5 bases). V was cut by 3 bases and J by 0 bases, with 10 bases left in between. The CDR3 covers 15 residues. CDR1 FNHDT and CDR2 SITEND come from the germline V gene (reference sequence). The sequenced part of the CDR3 DNA is TGTGCCAGCAGTACAGGACAAATTTCTGGAAATACGCTCTAT. Encoded protein: CASSTGQISGNTLY. The CDR3 in full is CASSTGQISGNTLYF. The whole variable domain, filled in from reference TRBV19 and TRBJ1-3, reads GGIITQTPKFLIGQEGQKLTLKCQQNFNHDTMYWYRQDSGKGLRLIYYSITENDLQKGDLSEGYDASREKKSSFSLTVTSAQKNEMAVFLCASSTGQISGNTLYFGEGSRLIVV.

To note about this clone: Gene names follow the mouse nomenclature. Read data end 1 residue before the CDR3 end; the end is taken from the germline J gene. The J gene is TRBJ1-1, the V gene TRBV19; possible D gene TRBD1, 5 bases. V dropped 2 bases and J dropped 4 bases, with 6 bases sitting between them. Germline V gene sequence: CDR1 FNHDT, CDR2 SITEND (reference sequence). The length of the CDR3 is 12 residues. CDR3 in amino acids: CASSMGRTEVFF. The covered CDR3 bases are TGTGCCAGCAGTATGGGGCGCACAGAAGTCTTC. The full variable domain, in which reference TRBV19 and TRBJ1-1 provide the parts outside the CDR3, is GGIITQTPKFLIGQEGQKLTLKCQQNFNHDTMYWYRQDSGKGLRLIYYSITENDLQKGDLSEGYDASREKKSSFSLTVTSAQKNEMAVFLCASSMGRTEVFFGKGTRLTVV.

As regards this clone: Gene names refer to mouse genes. The CDR3 end falls 1 residue outside the read, so it is completed with the germline J gene. The gene calls are TRBV13-1 and TRBJ1-1; TRBD1 matches at 9 bases. Germline V lookup: CDR1 NSHNY, CDR2 SYGAGN. The CDR3 length is 15 residues. With V trimmed by 5 bases and J by 1 base, 6 bases remained unmatched. Partial CDR3 DNA: TGTGCCAGCAGCACCGGGACAGGGAGAAACACAGAAGTCTTC. Protein sequence: CASSTGTGRNTEVF. The whole CDR3 protein is CASSTGTGRNTEVFF.